This paragraph reports one T cell receptor (beta chain). The antigen remains undetermined. The source of the sample is a study of blood T cells in healthy people across ages. Findings of the study overall: Researchers said unsorted PBMCs prevented a conclusive naive versus antigen-experienced comparison.

The V gene lost 3 bases and the J gene lost 5 bases, with 17 bases spanning the gap. The CDR3 is made up of 16 amino acids. CDR1 is MNHEY, CDR2 SMNVEV, per germline (reference sequence). Caucasian individuals from Russia who were healthy and aged about 6 to 95 acted as donors. Total RNA extraction produced at least 5 micrograms (per sample) for the study. Alongside a J-beta primer mix, a sample-barcoded 5' primer served in a second PCR lasting about 7 to 12 cycles. TCRdb re-derived calls from the 5' RACE reads in MiXCR, one entry per CDR3 protein. The repertoire includes about a million distinct CDR3 sequences, roughly 43% of them detected once, and under 15% sits in the top ten.

This rearrangement joins TRBV27 to TRBJ2-1; D may be TRBD2 (5 bases). Sequencing was done on a sample of blood. This TCR derives from a man aged 25 to 40 in good health. The CDR3 sequence is CASSFRGYLDDNEQFF. CDR3 DNA sequence: TGTGCCAGCAGTTTTCGAGGGTATCTAGATGACAATGAGCAGTTCTTC.